This T cell receptor (beta chain) was found in a study of shared clonotypes between healthy human individuals. CDR3 length equals 13 residues. Looked up from germline, CDR1 is LNHDA and CDR2 is SQIVND (reference sequence). With V trimmed by 9 bases and J by 5 bases, 6 bases remained unmatched. Note on this clone: Its antigen is still unknown. Other nucleotide sequences in the sample specify the same CDR3.

Profiling relied on immunoSEQ multiplex PCR, and the TCRdb table lists in-frame clones only, not all of them. The table has about 1.5 million clones, approximately 98% seen once; the top ten hold about 0.4%. CD4+ cells yielded CD45RA+ naive and CD45RA-negative memory subsets. The study, taken as a whole, reports: The generation probabilities recorded for non-shared clonotypes fell below those of clonotypes shared by all four donors.

Material: naive CD4+ T cells sorted from blood. Subset meaning: CD45RA+ positively selected. This receptor was taken from a man younger than 40 in good health. V usage is TRBV19 and J usage is TRBJ2-5, with 10 bases that match TRBD1. The CDR3 reads CASSTGGRETQYF. The CDR3 nucleotides read TGTGCCAGCTCGACAGGGGGCAGGGAGACCCAGTACTTC. Combining the CDR3 with reference TRBV19 and TRBJ2-5 gives the whole variable domain DGGITQSPKYLFRKEGQNVTLSCEQNLNHDAMYWYRQDPGQGLRLIYYSQIVNDFQKGDIAEGYSVSREKKESFPLTVTSAQKNPTAFYLCASSTGGRETQYFGPGTRLLVL.